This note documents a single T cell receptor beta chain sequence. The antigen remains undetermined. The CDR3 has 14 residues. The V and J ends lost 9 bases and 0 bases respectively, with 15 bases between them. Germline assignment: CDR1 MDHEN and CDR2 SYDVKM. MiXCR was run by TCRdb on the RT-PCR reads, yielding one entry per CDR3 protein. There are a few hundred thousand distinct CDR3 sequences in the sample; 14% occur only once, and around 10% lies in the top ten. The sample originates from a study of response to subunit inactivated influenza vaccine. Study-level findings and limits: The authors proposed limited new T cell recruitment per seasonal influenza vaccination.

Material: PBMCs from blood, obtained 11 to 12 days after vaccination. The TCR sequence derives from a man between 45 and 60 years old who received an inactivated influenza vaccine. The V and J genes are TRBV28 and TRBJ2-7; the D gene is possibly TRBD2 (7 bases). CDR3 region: CASGRGGSSYEQYF. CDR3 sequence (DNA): TGTGCCAGTGGAAGGGGGGGGAGCTCCTACGAGCAGTACTTC.